In its sample, the clone carrying this T cell receptor (beta chain) was seen a few times. Its antigen is still unknown. The CDR3 contains 13 residues. Germline V gives CDR1 SQVTM, CDR2 ANQGSEA. The J segment lost 3 bases and the V segment lost 6 bases, leaving 4 bases of the junction unmatched. This entry comes from a study of early T cells in non-severe SARS-CoV-2 infection. Overall study context: Alpha and beta chains were unpaired, from unsorted whole-blood bulk RNA. Study findings and constraints: Private and CD4 specificities were missed by VDJdb matching, skewed to anti-spike CD8.

One entry per CDR3 protein results from TCRdb running MiXCR on the 5' RACE reads. The sample yields 81,000 or so distinct CDR3 sequences, about 12% seen once. Sequencing was performed on whole blood. This clonotype was sampled from an adult who was a healthcare worker with PCR-confirmed SARS-CoV-2 infection or an uninfected control (not recorded which). The J gene is TRBJ2-5, the V gene TRBV29-1; TRBD2 matches at 10 bases. In DNA, the CDR3 is TGCAGCGTGAACGGACTAGCGGAAGAGACCCAGTACTTC. Translating gives CSVNGLAEETQYF.